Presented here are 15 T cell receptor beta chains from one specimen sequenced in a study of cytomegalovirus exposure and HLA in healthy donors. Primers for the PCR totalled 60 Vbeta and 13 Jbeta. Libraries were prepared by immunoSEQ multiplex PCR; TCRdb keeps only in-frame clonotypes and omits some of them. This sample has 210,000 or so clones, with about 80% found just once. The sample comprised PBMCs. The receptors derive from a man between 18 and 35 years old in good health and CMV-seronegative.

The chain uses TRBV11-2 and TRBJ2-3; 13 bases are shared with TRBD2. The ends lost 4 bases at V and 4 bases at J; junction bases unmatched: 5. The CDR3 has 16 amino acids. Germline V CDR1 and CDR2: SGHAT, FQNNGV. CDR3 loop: CASSYGLAGVSDTQYF. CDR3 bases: TGTGCCAGCAGCTATGGACTAGCGGGAGTTTCAGATACGCAGTATTTT. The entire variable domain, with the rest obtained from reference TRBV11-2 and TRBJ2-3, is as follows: EAGVAQSPRYKIIEKRQSVAFWCNPISGHATLYWYQQILGQGPKLLIQFQNNGVVDDSQLPKDRFSAERLKGVDSTLKIQPAKLEDSAVYLCASSYGLAGVSDTQYFGPGTRLTVL.

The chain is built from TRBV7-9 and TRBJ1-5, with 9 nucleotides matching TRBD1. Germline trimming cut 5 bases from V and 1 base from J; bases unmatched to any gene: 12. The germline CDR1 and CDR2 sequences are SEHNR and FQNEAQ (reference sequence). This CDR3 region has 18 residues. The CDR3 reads CASSPEGQGLWSNQPQHF. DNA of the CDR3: TGTGCCAGCAGCCCGGAGGGACAGGGCTTATGGAGCAATCAGCCCCAGCATTTT.

DNA of the CDR3: TGTGCCAGCATAAGTACCGGGACTCTATCCAACAATGAGCAGTTCTTC. The encoded protein is CASISTGTLSNNEQFF. The rearrangement joins TRBV28 to TRBJ2-1; tentatively, D is TRBD2 (6 bases). Germline V gives CDR1 MDHEN, CDR2 SYDVKM. The ends were cut back, 7 bases at V and 5 bases at J, with 21 bases in the middle. This CDR3 is 16 amino acids long.

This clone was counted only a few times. The DNA for the CDR3 is TGTGCCAGTAGTATAAGCGGCGCAACGGGTACGCAGTATTTT. Amino acid sequence: CASSISGATGTQYF. The chain uses TRBV19 and TRBJ2-3; TRBD2 is a possible D gene (5 bases). Germline lookup yields CDR1 LNHDA and CDR2 SQIVND (reference sequence). This CDR3 has 14 amino acids. Trimming took off 2 bases at V and 8 bases at J, with 14 bases between the two ends.

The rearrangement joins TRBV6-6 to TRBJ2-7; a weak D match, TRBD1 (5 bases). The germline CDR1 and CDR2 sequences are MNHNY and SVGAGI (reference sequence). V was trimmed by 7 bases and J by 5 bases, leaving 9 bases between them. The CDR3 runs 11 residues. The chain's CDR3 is CASTLRDEQYF. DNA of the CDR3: TGTGCCAGCACCCTCAGGGACGAGCAGTACTTC.

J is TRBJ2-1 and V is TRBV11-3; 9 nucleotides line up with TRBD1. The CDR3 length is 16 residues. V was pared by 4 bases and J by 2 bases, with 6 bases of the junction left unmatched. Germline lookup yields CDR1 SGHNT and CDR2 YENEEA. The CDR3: CASSSRTGVTYNEQFF. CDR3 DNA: TGTGCCAGCAGCTCAAGGACAGGGGTCACCTACAATGAGCAGTTCTTC.

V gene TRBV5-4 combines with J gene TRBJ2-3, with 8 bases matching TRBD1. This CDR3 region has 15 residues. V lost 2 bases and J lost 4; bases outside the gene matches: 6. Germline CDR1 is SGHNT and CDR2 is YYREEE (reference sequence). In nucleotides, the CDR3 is TGTGCCAGCAGCTTAACAGGGGGTAGGGCAGATACGCAGTATTTT. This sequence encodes CASSLTGGRADTQYF.

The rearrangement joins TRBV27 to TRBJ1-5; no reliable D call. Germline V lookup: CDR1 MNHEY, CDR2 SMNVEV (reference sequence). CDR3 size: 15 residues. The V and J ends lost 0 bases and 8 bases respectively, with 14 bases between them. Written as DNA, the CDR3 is TGTGCCAGCAGTTTATCAAGTCCCACACGGGAGCCCCAGCATTTT. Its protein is CASSLSSPTREPQHF.

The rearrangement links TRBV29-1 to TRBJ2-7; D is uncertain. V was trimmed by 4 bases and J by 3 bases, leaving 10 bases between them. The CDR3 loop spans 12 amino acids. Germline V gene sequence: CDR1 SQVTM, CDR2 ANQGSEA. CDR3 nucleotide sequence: TGCAGCGTTGTCCTACAGCACTACGAGCAGTACTTC. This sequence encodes CSVVLQHYEQYF.

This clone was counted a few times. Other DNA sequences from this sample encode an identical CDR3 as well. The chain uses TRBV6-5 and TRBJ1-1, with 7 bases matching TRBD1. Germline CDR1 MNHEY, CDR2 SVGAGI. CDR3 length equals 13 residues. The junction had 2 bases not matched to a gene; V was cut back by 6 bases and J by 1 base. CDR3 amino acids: CASRRQGNTEAFF. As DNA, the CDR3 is TGTGCCAGCAGACGACAGGGGAACACTGAAGCTTTCTTT.

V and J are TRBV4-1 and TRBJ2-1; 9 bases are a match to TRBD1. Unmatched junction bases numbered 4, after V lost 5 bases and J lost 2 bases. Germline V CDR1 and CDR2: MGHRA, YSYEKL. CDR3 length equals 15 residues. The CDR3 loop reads CASSNRQGAYNEQFF. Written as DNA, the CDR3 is TGCGCCAGCAGCAATCGACAGGGGGCCTACAATGAGCAGTTCTTC.

This CDR3 is CASSPQGIRDEQYF. CDR3 nucleotides: TGTGCCAGCTCACCCCAGGGGATTCGAGACGAGCAGTACTTC. The gene calls are TRBV18 and TRBJ2-7; TRBD1 might be the D (6 bases). Germline V gives CDR1 KGHSH, CDR2 LQKENI. V gave up 3 bases and J gave up 5 bases, with 14 bases separating them. This CDR3 comprises 14 residues.

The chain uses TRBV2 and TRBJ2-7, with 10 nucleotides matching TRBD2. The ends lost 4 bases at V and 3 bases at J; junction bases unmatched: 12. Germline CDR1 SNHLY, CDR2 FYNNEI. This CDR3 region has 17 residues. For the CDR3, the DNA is TGTGCCAGCAGTGTTTTTGGCCGGACTAGCGGAAACTACGAGCAGTACTTC. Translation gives CASSVFGRTSGNYEQYF. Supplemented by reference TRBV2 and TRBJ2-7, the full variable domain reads EPEVTQTPSHQVTQMGQEVILRCVPISNHLYFYWYRQILGQKVEFLVSFYNNEISEKSEIFDDQFSVERPDGSNFTLKIRSTKLEDSAMYFCASSVFGRTSGNYEQYFGPGTRLTVT.

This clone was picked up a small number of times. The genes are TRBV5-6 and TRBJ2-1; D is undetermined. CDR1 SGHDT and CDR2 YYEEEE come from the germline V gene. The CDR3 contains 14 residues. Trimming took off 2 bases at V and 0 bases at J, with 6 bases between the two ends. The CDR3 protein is CASSLESSYNEQFF. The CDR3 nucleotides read TGTGCCAGCAGCTTAGAGAGCTCCTACAATGAGCAGTTCTTC.

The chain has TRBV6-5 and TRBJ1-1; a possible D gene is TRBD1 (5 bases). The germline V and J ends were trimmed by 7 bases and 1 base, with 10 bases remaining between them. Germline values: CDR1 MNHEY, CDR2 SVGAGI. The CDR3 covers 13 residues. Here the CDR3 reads CASNHGQNTEAFF. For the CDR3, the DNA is TGTGCCAGCAACCATGGACAGAACACTGAAGCTTTCTTT.